In this sample, the clone carrying this T cell receptor (beta chain) turned up many times. What it binds is not known. These data belong to a study of blood T cells in healthy people across ages. Points from the study as a whole: The fall in TCR beta diversity per million T cells was roughly linear with age. Diversity estimated from one million T cells was considered an underestimate.

The ends were cut back, 9 bases at V and 2 bases at J, with 16 bases in the middle. The CDR3 length is 15 residues. The germline gives CDR1 KGHDR, CDR2 SFDVKD. The use of a sample-barcoded 5' primer and a J-beta primer mix characterized a second PCR of 7 to 11 cycles. From each sample, at least 2.5 million paired-end reads containing CDR3 were obtained. TCRdb called the 5' RACE reads again in MiXCR, with one record for every CDR3 protein. The sample lists around 870,000 distinct CDR3 sequences, around 26% occurring once. The chain uses TRBV24-1 and TRBJ1-5; D may be TRBD1 (6 bases). This sequence originates from a woman at least 80 years old in good health. Sequencing was done on a sample of blood. The CDR3 region is CATAPRGLGNQPQHF. DNA for the CDR3: TGTGCCACCGCCCCCCGGGGGCTCGGCAATCAGCCCCAGCATTTT.